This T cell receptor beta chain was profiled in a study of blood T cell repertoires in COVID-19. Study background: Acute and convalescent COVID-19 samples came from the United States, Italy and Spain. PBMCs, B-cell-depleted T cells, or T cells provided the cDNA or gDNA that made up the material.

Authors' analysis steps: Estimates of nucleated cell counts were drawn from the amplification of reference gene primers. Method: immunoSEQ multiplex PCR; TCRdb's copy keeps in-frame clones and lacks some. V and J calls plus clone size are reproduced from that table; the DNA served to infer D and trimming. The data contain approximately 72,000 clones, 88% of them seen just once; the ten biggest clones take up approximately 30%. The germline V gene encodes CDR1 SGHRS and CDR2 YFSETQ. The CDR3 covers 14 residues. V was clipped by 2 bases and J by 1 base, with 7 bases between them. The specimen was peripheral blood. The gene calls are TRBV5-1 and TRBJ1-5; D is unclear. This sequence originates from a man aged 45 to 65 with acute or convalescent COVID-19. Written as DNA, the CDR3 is TGCGCCAGCAGCTTTCTCCCCAGCAATCAGCCCCAGCATTTT. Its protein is CASSFLPSNQPQHF.